What follows is one TCR beta chain and its context. What it binds is not known. The sample originates from a study of T cell responses to AZD1222 COVID-19 vaccine. CDR3 length: 15 amino acids. V gave up 0 bases and J gave up 8 bases, with 14 bases separating them. Germline V gives CDR1 MNHNS, CDR2 SASEGT. TCRdb's table, derived via immunoSEQ multiplex PCR, lists solely in-frame clones and lacks some. The table records roughly 120,000 clones, over 75% of them present only once. Points from the study as a whole: Donors in the cohort were predominantly white British and more often female, and clonal diversity was possibly underestimated. Unmutated regions of variants are reportedly targeted by nearly half of spike-specific TCRs.

The rearrangement joins TRBV6-1 to TRBJ2-1; possibly TRBD2 for D (6 bases). This sequence was found in an adult in good health. This specimen consisted of peripheral blood, obtained on day 0 of MenACWY control vaccination. The CDR3 is CASSEAIGSWYEQFF. For the CDR3, the DNA is TGTGCCAGCAGTGAAGCAATCGGGAGTTGGTATGAGCAGTTCTTC.